This entry lists 14 T cell receptor beta chains sequenced from one sample in a study of T-cell reconstitution after alpha-beta-depleted transplantation in children. As it was prepared, the TCRbeta library received unique molecular identifiers. MiXCR, run by TCRdb on the PCR reads, gives a single entry per CDR3 protein. The sample holds around 600,000 distinct CDR3 sequences; around 16% are singletons and the top ten take about 1.1%. The material sequenced was PBMCs from the stem cell graft donor, taken from the stem cell graft. These receptors originate from a human donor who donated a stem cell graft to a child with acute myeloid leukemia.

This clonotype has just a few counts. The V and J genes are TRBV6-2 or TRBV6-3 and TRBJ2-1, with TRBD2 identical over 9 bases. The CDR3 covers 16 residues. The V segment lost 5 bases and the J segment 8 bases; nucleotides outside the gene matches: 13. Germline V lookup: CDR1 MNHEY, CDR2 SVGEGT. The CDR3 here is CASSSVAGGWWDEQFF. CDR3 nucleotides: TGTGCCAGCAGTAGTGTGGCGGGGGGGTGGTGGGATGAGCAGTTCTTC.

This chain uses TRBV6-8 with TRBJ2-7; D is possibly TRBD1 (5 bases). Between the trimmed V and J ends, which lost 10 bases and 2 bases, there was a span of 9 bases. The germline V gene encodes CDR1 MNHGY and CDR2 SAAAGT. The CDR3 totals 11 residues. The CDR3, as DNA: TGTGCCACCACAGGTCCCTACGAGCAGTACTTC. Translation gives CATTGPYEQYF.

This clonotype was observed at least ten times. The chain uses TRBV6-1 and TRBJ2-5, with unresolved D. V shed 2 bases and J shed 5 bases, with 21 bases lying between them. The CDR3 is 17 residues long. Germline CDR1 reads MNHNS; CDR2 reads SASEGT. CDR3 in DNA: TGTGCCAGCAGTGAAAATCAACCGGGTTCGGCGATGGAGACCCAGTACTTC. Translation gives CASSENQPGSAMETQYF.

This clonotype came up many times. V and J are TRBV29-1 and TRBJ1-6; D not certain. The CDR3 runs to 15 residues. Germline CDR1 reads SQVTM; CDR2 reads ANQGSEA. V shed 6 bases and J shed 0 bases, with 12 bases lying between them. Here the CDR3 DNA reads TGCAGCGTCCGGACGGATACCTCCTATAATTCACCCCTCCACTTT. It codes for CSVRTDTSYNSPLHF.

The V call is TRBV28, the J call TRBJ2-3, with 8 positions matching TRBD2. The CDR3 extends over 17 amino acids. The junction had 11 bases not matched to a gene; V was cut back by 6 bases and J by 0 bases. Germline V lookup: CDR1 MDHEN, CDR2 SYDVKM. In DNA, the CDR3 is TGTGCCAGCAGGGGTGAGCGGGAGTCCCCCAGCACAGATACGCAGTATTTT. This codes for CASRGERESPSTDTQYF.

The table lists this clonotype with many counts. The V call is TRBV20-1, the J call TRBJ1-2, with 12 nucleotides matching TRBD1. The CDR3 totals 15 residues. Per germline, CDR1 DFQATT and CDR2 SNEGSKA (reference sequence). J gave up 4 bases and V 5 bases, and 8 bases lay outside the gene matches. The DNA of the CDR3 is TGCAGTGCTCCTCCCGGGACAGGGGGCTTCTATGGCTACACCTTC. Its protein product is CSAPPGTGGFYGYTF.

This clonotype was counted many times. The CDR3 region has the DNA TGTGCCAGCAGTTCGCGACACACCGGGGAGCTGTTTTTT. It specifies CASSSRHTGELFF. The chain links TRBV6-5 to TRBJ2-2; D call uncertain. Germline CDR1 and CDR2: MNHEY and SVGAGI. The CDR3 consists of 13 residues. Trimming pared 4 bases from V and 3 bases from J, leaving 6 bases between.

This clonotype appeared a single time. This chain connects TRBV20-1 to TRBJ1-5, with TRBD1 matching 9 bases. The CDR3 consists of 16 residues. Germline V CDR1 and CDR2: DFQATT, SNEGSKA (reference sequence). After removal of 3 bases from V and 3 bases from J, the junction contained 9 bases not matched to a gene. The CDR3 sequence is CSARWTGAEVNQPQHF. In DNA form, the CDR3 reads TGCAGTGCTAGGTGGACAGGGGCGGAAGTCAATCAGCCCCAGCATTTT.

In its sample, this clonotype was seen many times. This chain uses TRBV20-1 with TRBJ2-1; TRBD2 agrees at 8 bases. CDR3 length equals 16 residues. Germline-derived CDR1 and CDR2 are DFQATT and SNEGSKA (reference sequence). Trimming cost V 1 base and J 5 bases; bases outside gene matches: 10. The CDR3 sequence: CSARVPGGGKNNEQFF. As DNA, the CDR3 is TGCAGTGCTAGAGTCCCTGGCGGGGGGAAGAACAATGAGCAGTTCTTC.

A few counts support this clonotype. The chain joins TRBV7-8 to TRBJ2-5, with D unclear. Trimming took off 0 bases at V and 5 bases at J, with 13 bases between the two ends. The CDR3 consists of 15 residues. Germline CDR1 SGHVS, CDR2 FQNEAQ. The CDR3 sequence: CASSLALVSPETQYF. In DNA form, the CDR3 reads TGTGCCAGCAGCTTAGCACTTGTTAGCCCGGAGACCCAGTACTTC.

This clonotype occurred many times. The DNA for the CDR3 is TGCAGTGCTAGAGAACGGGGCCAGGGGGACTACGAGCAGTACTTC. Translating gives CSARERGQGDYEQYF. V usage is TRBV20-1 and J usage is TRBJ2-7; TRBD1 agrees at 7 bases. V lost 0 bases and J lost 3; bases outside the gene matches: 8. Looked up from germline, CDR1 is DFQATT and CDR2 is SNEGSKA (reference sequence). The CDR3 totals 15 residues.

This chain's CDR3 is CASSRDRGRNEKLFF. The CDR3 DNA is TGTGCCAGCAGCCGGGACAGGGGGCGGAATGAAAAACTGTTTTTT. The chain joins TRBV7-8 to TRBJ1-4; 12 nucleotides align to TRBD1. Per the germline V gene, CDR1 is SGHVS and CDR2 is FQNEAQ. V gave up 5 bases and J gave up 5 bases; unmatched junction bases: 3. The CDR3 is 15 residues long.

This clonotype appeared a few times. The gene calls are TRBV10-3 and TRBJ2-2; TRBD1 or TRBD2 may be the D gene (6 bases each). Deletions cut 10 bases from V and 3 bases from J, with 15 bases between. Per the germline V gene, CDR1 is ENHRY and CDR2 is SYGVKD. This CDR3 is built from 14 residues. As DNA, the CDR3 is TGTGCCACGGGCGGGACACAGTACACCGGGGAGCTGTTTTTT. Protein sequence: CATGGTQYTGELFF.

J is TRBJ2-1 and V is TRBV12-3 or TRBV12-4; possible D gene TRBD1, 5 bases. This CDR3 has 15 residues. V was pared by 4 bases and J by 5 bases, with 15 bases between. In DNA form, the CDR3 reads TGTGCCAGCAGTTACTCCAGGGAATCCCACAATGAGCAGTTCTTC. Protein: CASSYSRESHNEQFF.